This record concerns one T cell receptor beta chain sequence. Authors' data handling: From reference gene primer amplification, estimates of nucleated cell counts were derived. Sequencing was performed with immunoSEQ multiplex PCR; in TCRdb, only in-frame clones are kept and a portion is missing. The V and J calls and clone size were taken over from that table, and D and trimming were inferred from the DNA. The sample includes 340,000 or so clones, 65% to 90% of them seen just once. V was pared by 6 bases and J by 1 base, with 5 bases of the junction left unmatched. Germline V lookup: CDR1 MNHEY, CDR2 SMNVEV (reference sequence). The CDR3 is made up of 14 amino acids. This specimen comes from a study of blood T cell repertoires in COVID-19.

The chain has TRBV27 and TRBJ1-1, with 7 bases identical to TRBD1. Sample: PBMCs or T cells enriched from blood (not recorded which). This TCR was sampled from a woman between 40 and 55 years old with acute COVID-19. The CDR3 protein is CASRKTGRNTEAFF. Written as DNA, the CDR3 is TGTGCCAGCAGGAAGACAGGGAGGAACACTGAAGCTTTCTTT.